This T cell receptor (beta chain) comes out of a study of beta chain features in type 1 diabetes. Study-wide findings and caveats: For patients, the naive, central memory and Treg TCRB repertoires appeared more alike than for healthy donors. TCRB CDR3s were moderately but significantly shorter in Type 1 diabetes patients in all four CD4+ subsets.

As regards this clone: Its antigen is unknown.

Every single donor gave one heparinised blood draw, and these averaged about 116 mL. CD4+ naive, central memory, regulatory and stem cell-like memory cells were sorted via CD45RO/CCR7/CD25/CD127/CD95/CD27. Germline lookup yields CDR1 MDHEN and CDR2 SYDVKM. CDR3 length equals 13 residues. V was trimmed by 7 bases and J by 4 bases, leaving 13 bases between them. Sequenced material consisted of expressed TCRB transcripts (all of the isolated RNA was reverse transcribed). TCRdb's copy holds only in-frame clones and misses some; the assay was immunoSEQ multiplex PCR. This sample has 600,000 to 750,000 clones; 9.5% to 15% occur once, and the top ten carry around 0.12%.

Sample: naive CD4+ T cells from blood. The chain employs TRBV28 and TRBJ1-2; no firm D call. The sequence derives from a man younger than 40 with type 1 diabetes. In DNA form, the CDR3 reads TGTGCCAGCATGACCATTACACCCTATGGCTACACCTTC. Translating gives CASMTITPYGYTF.